Listed below are T cell receptor beta chains from one sample, sequenced in a study of T-cell reconstitution after alpha-beta-depleted transplantation in children. TCRdb re-analysed the PCR reads in MiXCR, keeping a single row per CDR3 protein. Of fewer than 450,000 distinct CDR3 sequences detected, about 17% appear once; the ten largest clones hold just over 40%. The sequencing used PBMCs, mostly from graft donor cells, collected 360 days after TCRalphabeta/CD19-depleted stem cell transplant. The receptor set was obtained from a male patient aged 2 to 9 who had a stem cell transplant for acute lymphoblastic leukemia, so the T cells may come from the graft donor. Each CDR3 is given with its conserved first and last residue. The D gene is left open where the match is weak. Rows may omit the clone size; those that give it use once, few, many or a size class.

v_call: TRBV7-3
j_call: TRBJ2-7
d_call: .
clone_size: .
cdr3_nt: TGTGCCAGCAGCGAAGCCCCGTTCACCTACGAGCAGTACTTC
cdr3_aa: CASSEAPFTYEQYF

v_call: TRBV28
j_call: TRBJ2-1
d_call: .
clone_size: many
cdr3_nt: TGTGCCAGCAGTTCTTTAGCAGGGGCCGACTACAATGAGCAGTTCTTC
cdr3_aa: CASSSLAGADYNEQFF

v_call: TRBV28
j_call: TRBJ2-7
d_call: TRBD1
clone_size: few
cdr3_nt: TGTGCCAGCAGTTCCGCCCAATCCCAGGACAGGGTTGTTTACGAGCAGTACTTC
cdr3_aa: CASSSAQSQDRVVYEQYF

v_call: TRBV4-3
j_call: TRBJ1-2
d_call: .
clone_size: few
cdr3_nt: TGCGCCAGCAGCCAAGATCGATCTACAGGGTTGCCCTACTACACCTTC
cdr3_aa: CASSQDRSTGLPYYTF

v_call: TRBV28
j_call: TRBJ2-7
d_call: TRBD2
clone_size: few
cdr3_nt: TGTGCCAGCAGTTTCACTAGCGGGAGGGCCTACGAGCAGTACTTC
cdr3_aa: CASSFTSGRAYEQYF

v_call: TRBV12-3/TRBV12-4
j_call: TRBJ2-7
d_call: TRBD2
clone_size: many
cdr3_nt: TGTGCCAGCAGTTTGGGGTCCAGACTAGCGGACTCCTACGAGCAGTACTTC
cdr3_aa: CASSLGSRLADSYEQYF

v_call: TRBV7-2
j_call: TRBJ2-7
d_call: .
clone_size: many
cdr3_nt: TGTGCCAGCAGCCGAACCCAAACTAGCGAGCAGTACTTC
cdr3_aa: CASSRTQTSEQYF

v_call: TRBV27
j_call: TRBJ2-3
d_call: .
clone_size: .
cdr3_nt: TGTGCCAGCAGTTTAAGCCAGGGAGATACGCAGTATTTT
cdr3_aa: CASSLSQGDTQYF

v_call: TRBV29-1
j_call: TRBJ2-1
d_call: .
clone_size: few
cdr3_nt: TGCAGCGTGTCTAATGAGCAGTTCTTC
cdr3_aa: CSVSNEQFF

v_call: TRBV18
j_call: TRBJ1-1
d_call: .
clone_size: many
cdr3_nt: TGTGCCAGCTCACCCGTAGGACCGAACACTGAAGCTTTCTTT
cdr3_aa: CASSPVGPNTEAFF

v_call: TRBV29-1
j_call: TRBJ1-1
d_call: .
clone_size: many
cdr3_nt: TGCAGCGTTGAGGGTCTGAACACTGAAGCTTTCTTT
cdr3_aa: CSVEGLNTEAFF

v_call: TRBV11-1
j_call: TRBJ2-5
d_call: .
clone_size: few
cdr3_nt: TGTGCCAGCAGCTATCCTGCAGGGGTTGTGGAGACCCAGTACTTC
cdr3_aa: CASSYPAGVVETQYF

v_call: TRBV9
j_call: TRBJ2-1
d_call: .
clone_size: .
cdr3_nt: TGTGCCAGCAGCATTTGGGGCCCCTTC
cdr3_aa: CASSIWGPF

v_call: TRBV11-3
j_call: TRBJ2-1
d_call: .
clone_size: few
cdr3_nt: TGTGCCAGCAAATTTCAAAGCTGGGACAATGAGCAGTTCTTC
cdr3_aa: CASKFQSWDNEQFF

v_call: TRBV28
j_call: TRBJ2-7
d_call: .
clone_size: few
cdr3_nt: TGTGCCAGCAGTTTTCTGGAGGAAGACCACGAGCAGTACTTC
cdr3_aa: CASSFLEEDHEQYF

v_call: TRBV20-1
j_call: TRBJ2-6
d_call: TRBD1
clone_size: .
cdr3_nt: TGCAGTGTGGGGGACAGGTCAAGCTCTGGGGCCAACGTCCTGACTTTC
cdr3_aa: CSVGDRSSSGANVLTF

v_call: TRBV27
j_call: TRBJ2-5
d_call: .
clone_size: few
cdr3_nt: TGTGCCAGCAGCCTAATCGGGGGGCGGGAGACCCAGTACTTC
cdr3_aa: CASSLIGGRETQYF

v_call: TRBV12-3/TRBV12-4
j_call: TRBJ2-7
d_call: .
clone_size: many
cdr3_nt: TGTGCCAGCAGTGCAGGGACATTGGCCTACGAGCAGTACTTC
cdr3_aa: CASSAGTLAYEQYF

v_call: TRBV7-2
j_call: TRBJ1-5
d_call: .
clone_size: many
cdr3_nt: TGTGCCAGCAGCTTTTGGCTCAATCAGCCCCAGCATTTT
cdr3_aa: CASSFWLNQPQHF

v_call: TRBV2
j_call: TRBJ2-3
d_call: .
clone_size: few
cdr3_nt: TGTGCCAGCAGTGACGAGGGCACAGATACGCAGTATTTT
cdr3_aa: CASSDEGTDTQYF

v_call: TRBV12-3/TRBV12-4
j_call: TRBJ2-7
d_call: TRBD2
clone_size: many
cdr3_nt: TGTGCCAGCAGTGGTCTTGGAGCGGGAGGTCACGAGCAGTACTTC
cdr3_aa: CASSGLGAGGHEQYF

v_call: TRBV10-1
j_call: TRBJ1-3
d_call: .
clone_size: few
cdr3_nt: TGCGCCAGCAGTGATGGCCGTAGCTCTGGAAACACCATATATTTT
cdr3_aa: CASSDGRSSGNTIYF

v_call: TRBV29-1
j_call: TRBJ2-5
d_call: TRBD1
clone_size: few
cdr3_nt: TGCAGCGTTGACGGACAGGGGGAATTGGGTGAGACCCAGTACTTC
cdr3_aa: CSVDGQGELGETQYF

v_call: TRBV13
j_call: TRBJ2-1
d_call: .
clone_size: .
cdr3_nt: TGTGCCAGCAGCCGTAGCTTTGACAATGAGCAGTTCTTC
cdr3_aa: CASSRSFDNEQFF

v_call: TRBV12-3/TRBV12-4
j_call: TRBJ2-3
d_call: TRBD1
clone_size: .
cdr3_nt: TGTGCCAGCAGTTTGGAATCCACAGGGGCGGATACGCAGTATTTT
cdr3_aa: CASSLESTGADTQYF

v_call: TRBV19
j_call: TRBJ1-4
d_call: .
clone_size: .
cdr3_nt: TGTGCCAGTAGTCCCACCAGGGGAGTGGCTAATGAAAAACTGTTTTTT
cdr3_aa: CASSPTRGVANEKLFF

v_call: TRBV6-2/TRBV6-3
j_call: TRBJ2-5
d_call: .
clone_size: .
cdr3_nt: TGTGCCAGCCGAGCCCTCCAACAGACCCAGTACTTC
cdr3_aa: CASRALQQTQYF

v_call: TRBV5-6
j_call: TRBJ2-1
d_call: .
clone_size: many
cdr3_nt: TGTGCCAGCAGCTTGTGGGGGGAATGGAACAATGAGCAGTTCTTC
cdr3_aa: CASSLWGEWNNEQFF

v_call: TRBV18
j_call: TRBJ1-3
d_call: .
clone_size: .
cdr3_nt: TGTGCCAGCTCACCCGCCAGGGAGGCAGGAAACACCATATATTTT
cdr3_aa: CASSPAREAGNTIYF

v_call: TRBV4-3
j_call: TRBJ2-7
d_call: .
clone_size: .
cdr3_nt: TGCGCCAGCAGCCAAGATCGTTGGGGTCCGGGCGAGCAGTACTTC
cdr3_aa: CASSQDRWGPGEQYF

v_call: TRBV10-3
j_call: TRBJ2-1
d_call: TRBD1
clone_size: .
cdr3_nt: TGTGCCATCAGTGCGTTGAAGGGACAGGGGGCCGTAGTATACAATGAGCAGTTCTTC
cdr3_aa: CAISALKGQGAVVYNEQFF

v_call: TRBV28
j_call: TRBJ2-1
d_call: TRBD2
clone_size: .
cdr3_nt: TGTGCCAGTTGCGGGACTAGCGGGAGAGTATCTCACAATGAGCAGTTCTTC
cdr3_aa: CASCGTSGRVSHNEQFF

v_call: TRBV6-2/TRBV6-3
j_call: TRBJ2-7
d_call: TRBD2
clone_size: .
cdr3_nt: TGTGCCAGCAGTCCCCCGACTAGCGGGGCAAAGTGGCACCGGGGCACCAAGCAGTACTTC
cdr3_aa: CASSPPTSGAKWHRGTKQYF

v_call: TRBV15
j_call: TRBJ2-7
d_call: .
clone_size: .
cdr3_nt: TGTGCCACCAGCCCCTCGGGGACAGAGCAGTACTTC
cdr3_aa: CATSPSGTEQYF

v_call: TRBV5-1
j_call: TRBJ2-1
d_call: .
clone_size: many
cdr3_nt: TGCGCCAGCAGTCATGGTTCCTACAATGAGCAGTTCTTC
cdr3_aa: CASSHGSYNEQFF

v_call: TRBV12-3/TRBV12-4
j_call: TRBJ2-7
d_call: TRBD1
clone_size: .
cdr3_nt: TGTGCCAGCAGTTGGGACAGGGGTGGGTACGAGCAGTACTTC
cdr3_aa: CASSWDRGGYEQYF

v_call: TRBV4-2
j_call: TRBJ1-1
d_call: .
clone_size: few
cdr3_nt: TGTGCCAGCAGCCAGGCCGGCGACAGCCGGCCCACTGAAGCTTTCTTT
cdr3_aa: CASSQAGDSRPTEAFF

v_call: TRBV15
j_call: TRBJ2-1
d_call: TRBD2
clone_size: many
cdr3_nt: TGTGCCACCAGCGACGGGAGGACCATCCCGTACAATGAGCAGTTCTTC
cdr3_aa: CATSDGRTIPYNEQFF

v_call: TRBV12-3/TRBV12-4
j_call: TRBJ1-4
d_call: .
clone_size: few
cdr3_nt: TGTGCCAGCAGTCCCTACAGGACAACTAATGAAAAACTGTTTTTT
cdr3_aa: CASSPYRTTNEKLFF

v_call: TRBV20-1
j_call: TRBJ2-1
d_call: TRBD1
clone_size: once
cdr3_nt: TGCAGTGCTAGAGACCGGACAGGTTACAATGAGCAGTTCTTC
cdr3_aa: CSARDRTGYNEQFF

v_call: TRBV20-1
j_call: TRBJ2-7
d_call: TRBD1
clone_size: .
cdr3_nt: TGCAGTGCTAGGGGGCGCGGACAGGGGAACTACGAGCAGTACTTC
cdr3_aa: CSARGRGQGNYEQYF